Shown below are 25 T cell receptor beta chains from a single sample sequenced in a study of CD8 T cells in Susac syndrome. Random hexamers were used to reverse transcribe the RNA input (0.5 to 1 ug). TCRdb ran MiXCR on the immunoSEQ multiplex PCR reads and lists one entry per CDR3 protein. The table has about 190,000 distinct CDR3 sequences, more than 90% seen once. Sequenced: CD4+ T cells from PBMCs. The source is a human donor with Susac syndrome.

The chain employs TRBV6-6 and TRBJ1-5; the D gene is possibly TRBD1 (5 bases). V was clipped by 2 bases and J by 3 bases, with 14 bases between them. The germline V gene encodes CDR1 MNHNY and CDR2 SVGAGI (reference sequence). The CDR3 has 16 amino acids. The CDR3 DNA sequence: TGTGCCAGCAGTTACACCGGGACGGACACCAATCAGCCCCAGCATTTT. Translating gives CASSYTGTDTNQPQHF.

J is TRBJ2-4 and V is TRBV30, with D perhaps matching TRBD2 (5 bases). CDR1 GTSNPN and CDR2 SVGIG come from the germline V gene (reference sequence). This CDR3 is built from 16 residues. The V and J ends lost 2 bases and 0 bases respectively, with 14 bases between them. DNA for the CDR3: TGTGCCTGGAGTCCTAGCCCCCAGATAGCCAAAAACATTCAGTACTTC. It translates to CAWSPSPQIAKNIQYF.

The chain links TRBV12-3 or TRBV12-4 to TRBJ2-2; a weak D match, TRBD1 (6 bases). V lost 6 bases and J lost 5, with 22 bases in between. The CDR3 spans 17 residues. Written as DNA, the CDR3 is TGTGCCAGCAGCATCCTAACAGGGAGTTTAGGTACCGGGGAGCTGTTTTTT. This sequence encodes CASSILTGSLGTGELFF.

The chain links TRBV29-1 to TRBJ1-6; no firm D call. CDR1 and CDR2 from the germline V gene are SQVTM and ANQGSEA. The CDR3 runs 13 residues. With 6 bases removed from V and 0 bases from J, the gap between germline ends came to 6 bases. The DNA of the CDR3 is TGCAGCGTAAAGAGCTCCTATAATTCACCCCTCCACTTT. The encoded protein is CSVKSSYNSPLHF.

The CDR3 loop reads CAWMVQGRNEQFF. In nucleotides, the CDR3 is TGTGCCTGGATGGTACAGGGGCGGAATGAGCAGTTCTTC. The chain joins TRBV30 to TRBJ2-1; the match to TRBD1 covers 7 bases. Trimming at V came to 4 bases and at J to 7 bases, leaving 7 bases not matched to a gene. There are 13 residues in the CDR3. Looked up from germline, CDR1 is GTSNPN and CDR2 is SVGIG (reference sequence).

The chain has TRBV9 and TRBJ1-2; 7 nucleotides line up with TRBD1. Germline CDR1 is SGDLS and CDR2 is YYNGEE. The ends lost 0 bases at V and 5 bases at J; junction bases unmatched: 7. This CDR3 spans 15 amino acids. CDR3 nucleotides: TGTGCCAGCAGCGTAGGGCCAGGGGGGTCATATGGCTACACCTTC. Translated: CASSVGPGGSYGYTF.

This clonotype was seen just once. The V call is TRBV9, the J call TRBJ1-1; D possibly corresponds to TRBD1 (6 bases). This CDR3 region has 15 residues. Germline V CDR1 and CDR2: SGDLS, YYNGEE. Trimming left V 0 bases short and J 5 bases short, with 14 bases between. The CDR3 DNA follows: TGTGCCAGCAGCGTAGGGGTCCGGCAGGGGACTGAAGCTTTCTTT. The encoded protein is CASSVGVRQGTEAFF.

The chain joins TRBV10-3 to TRBJ2-7; tentative D call: TRBD2 (7 bases). Trimming removed 7 bases at V and 4 bases at J, with 17 bases between. Germline CDR1 and CDR2: ENHRY and SYGVKD. The CDR3 spans 14 residues. As DNA, the CDR3 is TGTGCCATCACCCAAGGGGGGGCCGGATACGAGCAGTACTTC. Amino acids: CAITQGGAGYEQYF.

This clonotype was counted a single time. This rearrangement joins TRBV12-3 or TRBV12-4 to TRBJ2-5, with 11 bases lining up with TRBD2. The CDR3 runs to 16 residues. V was clipped by 3 bases and J by 4 bases; unmatched bases: 7. CDR3 coding DNA: TGTGCCAGCAGTTTCCTTAGCGGGGGGGCTGCAGAGACCCAGTACTTC. Its protein is CASSFLSGGAAETQYF.

This chain uses TRBV20-1 with TRBJ2-3, with D unclear. The germline CDR1 and CDR2 sequences are DFQATT and SNEGSKA (reference sequence). V lost 1 base and J lost 4, with 12 bases in between. This CDR3 comprises 14 residues. As DNA, the CDR3 is TGCAGTGCTAGAGGCCATAGGGTCCCAGATACGCAGTATTTT. Translated, it gives CSARGHRVPDTQYF.

The rearrangement uses TRBV30 and TRBJ1-1; unclear D gene. The V and J ends lost 4 bases and 1 base respectively, with 4 bases between them. This CDR3 spans 11 amino acids. The germline gives CDR1 GTSNPN, CDR2 SVGIG (reference sequence). The CDR3 sequence is CAWTRNTEAFF. As DNA, the CDR3 is TGTGCCTGGACCCGGAACACTGAAGCTTTCTTT.

The genes are TRBV5-4 and TRBJ2-2; D gene ambiguous. V lost 1 base and J 1 base, leaving 8 bases between the germline ends. Germline values: CDR1 SGHNT, CDR2 YYREEE (reference sequence). This CDR3 region has 15 residues. The CDR3 DNA follows: TGTGCCAGCAGCTTGAGTGGGGTGAACACCGGGGAGCTGTTTTTT. Translated, it gives CASSLSGVNTGELFF.

The sample holds a few counts of this clonotype. The J gene is TRBJ2-7, the V gene TRBV29-1; possibly TRBD1 for D (6 bases). Germline CDR1 is SQVTM and CDR2 is ANQGSEA. V was shortened by 5 bases and J by 2 bases, with 16 bases between the two germline ends. This CDR3 has 14 residues. CDR3 amino acids: CSVLGGAGPYEQYF. CDR3 DNA: TGCAGCGTTCTAGGGGGAGCTGGGCCCTACGAGCAGTACTTC.

The chain carries TRBV30 and TRBJ1-2; D is unclear. The germline CDR1 and CDR2 sequences are GTSNPN and SVGIG (reference sequence). The CDR3 totals 11 residues. With 2 bases removed from V and 7 bases from J, the gap between germline ends came to 8 bases. DNA of the CDR3: TGTGCCTGGAGTTTGGGTACTGGCTACACCTTC. The encoded protein is CAWSLGTGYTF.

The chain has TRBV7-3 and TRBJ2-6; 7 bases align to TRBD2. The CDR3 has 16 residues. Per the germline V gene, CDR1 is SGHTA and CDR2 is FQGTGA. Trimming took 1 base from V and 4 from J; bases not matched to a gene: 4. As DNA, the CDR3 is TGTGCCAGCAGCTTAAGCGGGGGTCCAGGGGCCAACGTCCTGACTTTC. Translating gives CASSLSGGPGANVLTF.

V is TRBV30 and J is TRBJ2-2; D is perhaps TRBD1 (6 bases). Trimming removed 0 bases at V and 7 bases at J, with 9 bases between. This CDR3 is 13 amino acids long. CDR1 GTSNPN and CDR2 SVGIG come from the germline V gene (reference sequence). The CDR3 spells CAWSVYRDGELFF. The CDR3 DNA is TGTGCCTGGAGTGTTTACAGGGACGGGGAGCTGTTTTTT.

The J gene is TRBJ2-4, the V gene TRBV5-1, with no clear D. V was shortened by 4 bases and J by 0 bases, with 11 bases between the two germline ends. Germline lookup yields CDR1 SGHRS and CDR2 YFSETQ. The CDR3 runs 15 residues. The CDR3, as DNA: TGCGCCAGCAGCCGAGACCCGTTAGCCAAAAACATTCAGTACTTC. Its protein product is CASSRDPLAKNIQYF.

The genes are TRBV5-1 and TRBJ2-2, with a tentative D call TRBD1 (5 bases). Looked up from germline, CDR1 is SGHRS and CDR2 is YFSETQ. V gave up 4 bases and J gave up 0 bases, with 10 bases separating them. The CDR3 runs to 15 residues. The CDR3, as DNA: TGCGCCAGCAGCGTCAGGGTGGCGAACACCGGGGAGCTGTTTTTT. Translating gives CASSVRVANTGELFF.

The chain combines TRBV29-1 with TRBJ2-3; the match to TRBD1 covers 11 bases. The ends lost 7 bases at V and 6 bases at J; junction bases unmatched: 6. Germline CDR1 reads SQVTM; CDR2 reads ANQGSEA. The CDR3 is 13 amino acids. The CDR3 loop reads CSAPGQGGDTQYF. CDR3 bases: TGCAGCGCCCCGGGACAGGGGGGGGATACGCAGTATTTT.

This clonotype was detected once. The V and J genes are TRBV7-2 and TRBJ1-2; 9 bases are shared with TRBD1. CDR3 length: 19 amino acids. The junction had 12 bases not matched to a gene; V was cut back by 0 bases and J by 1 base. Germline V gene lookup returns CDR1 SGHTA and CDR2 FQGNSA. CDR3 region: CASSLAAPDRGKRNYGYTF. DNA for the CDR3: TGTGCCAGCAGCTTAGCTGCCCCGGACAGGGGTAAACGTAACTATGGCTACACCTTC. Together with reference TRBV7-2 and TRBJ1-2, the CDR3 gives the full variable domain: GAGVSQSPSNKVTEKGKDVELRCDPISGHTALYWYRQSLGQGLEFLIYFQGNSAPDKSGLPSDRFSAERTGGSVSTLTIQRTQQEDSAVYLCASSLAAPDRGKRNYGYTFGSGTRLTVV.

This sequence joins TRBV5-4 and TRBJ1-2; D is uncertain. Germline CDR1 is SGHNT and CDR2 is YYREEE (reference sequence). V lost 4 bases and J 4 bases, leaving 11 bases between the germline ends. CDR3 length: 13 amino acids. The CDR3, as DNA: TGTGCCAGCAGCCCACCGGGCCCCTATGGCTACACCTTC. Translating it yields CASSPPGPYGYTF.

DNA for the CDR3: TGTGCCAGCAGTCCCCTCTTCCATGAGCAGTTCTTC. Amino acids: CASSPLFHEQFF. V usage is TRBV12-3 or TRBV12-4 and J usage is TRBJ2-1; D not certain. The CDR3 runs 12 residues. V was shortened by 5 bases and J by 8 bases, with 10 bases between the two germline ends.

The chain carries TRBV19 and TRBJ1-5; unclear D gene. Germline CDR1 LNHDA, CDR2 SQIVND (reference sequence). Trimming left V 4 bases short and J 4 bases short, with 20 bases between. There are 17 residues in the CDR3. The CDR3 loop is CASSNYPGNGPNQPQHF. CDR3 nucleotides: TGTGCCAGTAGTAACTACCCGGGGAACGGCCCTAATCAGCCCCAGCATTTT. The variable domain in full, completed from reference TRBV19 and TRBJ1-5, reads DGGITQSPKYLFRKEGQNVTLSCEQNLNHDAMYWYRQDPGQGLRLIYYSQIVNDFQKGDIAEGYSVSREKKESFPLTVTSAQKNPTAFYLCASSNYPGNGPNQPQHFGDGTRLSIL.

The chain joins TRBV6-2 or TRBV6-3 to TRBJ2-7; 9 bases agree with TRBD2. CDR3 size: 15 residues. The germline V gene has CDR1 MNHEY and CDR2 SVGEGT. Trimming removed 5 bases from V and 0 bases from J; junction bases left unmatched: 5. This CDR3 is CASSPRLAASYEQYF. The CDR3 nucleotides are TGTGCCAGCAGTCCCAGACTAGCGGCCTCCTACGAGCAGTACTTC.

The chain is built from TRBV29-1 and TRBJ2-2; TRBD2 is a possible D gene (6 bases). V was pared by 4 bases and J by 4 bases, with 16 bases between. CDR1 and CDR2 from the germline V gene are SQVTM and ANQGSEA. The CDR3 length is 15 residues. The CDR3 here is CSVAPGTGATGELFF. The CDR3 DNA reads as TGCAGCGTTGCCCCAGGGACGGGAGCCACCGGGGAGCTGTTTTTT.